This TCR beta chain appears in the sequencing data of a study of CXCR3-negative and CXCR3-positive naive CD8 T cells. Notes on the study in general: Naive cells that were CXCR3-negative or CXCR3-positive used TRBV-TRBJ genes alike, while memory cells diverged. Whereas both naive subsets had comparably high diversity, memory CD8+ cells had much lower diversity.

UMI-tagged TRB cDNA libraries were built via 5' RACE. TCRdb processed the 5' RACE reads again and assigns one entry to each CDR3 protein, with no DNA. The sample is made up of 65,000 to 75,000 distinct CDR3 sequences, and the top ten hold roughly 1.5% of it. This CDR3 is built from 15 residues. Germline values: CDR1 SGHAT, CDR2 FQNNGV. As concerns this clonotype: Its target is unknown.

Sequencing was done on a sample of naive CXCR3- CD8+ T cells from blood. Indicated subset: CD45RO-CCR7+CD27+CD95- naive CD8+ T cells lacking CXCR3 (TNR3-). V gene TRBV11-2 combines with J gene TRBJ2-7; the TCRdb D gene call, TRBD1, has no DNA to confirm it. The source of this sequence is a human donor in good health. Some clones in this sample may be carry-over from other donors' samples. The CDR3 protein is CASSPSGTGVGEQYF. The full variable domain, rest sourced from reference TRBV11-2 and TRBJ2-7, is EAGVAQSPRYKIIEKRQSVAFWCNPISGHATLYWYQQILGQGPKLLIQFQNNGVVDDSQLPKDRFSAERLKGVDSTLKIQPAKLEDSAVYLCASSPSGTGVGEQYFGPGTRLTVT.